Presented here are 22 T cell receptor beta chains from one specimen sequenced in a study of beta chain features in type 1 diabetes. As every portion of the isolated RNA was reverse transcribed, the sequencing read expressed TCRB transcripts. Here immunoSEQ multiplex PCR was the method, and the copy in TCRdb shows in-frame clones only, minus some. The sample consists of hundreds of thousands of clones, approximately 31% of them appearing once. The material sequenced was naive CD4+ T cells from blood. The receptors were sampled from a man aged 18 to 35 in good health.

This clone was detected a few times. The rearrangement uses TRBV2 and TRBJ2-7; D assignment may be TRBD1 or TRBD2 (5 bases each). The CDR3 sequence is 13 residues long. V was trimmed by 3 bases and J by 5 bases, leaving 11 bases between them. The germline CDR1 and CDR2 sequences are SNHLY and FYNNEI. The CDR3 reads CASSEAWGNEQYF. The CDR3 DNA sequence: TGTGCCAGCAGTGAGGCGTGGGGGAACGAGCAGTACTTC.

The chain couples TRBV11-2 to TRBJ2-7; 7 positions agree with TRBD1. The trim removed 5 bases at V and 3 bases at J, leaving 10 bases unmatched. The germline CDR1 and CDR2 sequences are SGHAT and FQNNGV. The CDR3 consists of 15 residues. CDR3 coding DNA: TGTGCCAGCAGCCAGAGCACGGGACAGATCTACGAGCAGTACTTC. Translated: CASSQSTGQIYEQYF.

V gene TRBV7-8 combines with J gene TRBJ2-7; perhaps TRBD2 as D (6 bases). The CDR3 length is 11 residues. V was trimmed by 1 base and J by 11 bases, leaving 9 bases between them. The germline gives CDR1 SGHVS, CDR2 FQNEAQ. CDR3 in amino acids: CASSLDQREYF. In nucleotides, the CDR3 is TGTGCCAGCAGCTTAGATCAGCGGGAGTACTTC. Supplemented by reference TRBV7-8 and TRBJ2-7, the full variable domain reads GAGVSQSPRYKVAKRGQDVALRCDPISGHVSLFWYQQALGQGPEFLTYFQNEAQLDKSGLPSDRFFAERPEGSVSTLKIQRTQQEDSAVYLCASSLDQREYFGPGTRLTVT.

The J gene is TRBJ1-4, the V gene TRBV30, with D perhaps TRBD1 (6 bases). The CDR3 is made up of 14 amino acids. V gave up 1 base and J gave up 8 bases, with 14 bases separating them. Germline V gene data show CDR1 as GTSNPN and CDR2 as SVGIG (reference sequence). The CDR3 loop is CAWSGKGHREKLFF. For the CDR3, the DNA is TGTGCCTGGAGTGGAAAGGGACACCGGGAAAAACTGTTTTTT. The full variable domain, completed using reference TRBV30 and TRBJ1-4, is SQTIHQWPATLVQPVGSPLSLECTVEGTSNPNLYWYRQAAGRGLQLLFYSVGIGQISSEVPQNLSASRPQDRQFILSSKKLLLSDSGFYLCAWSGKGHREKLFFGSGTQLSVL.

V usage is TRBV7-8 and J usage is TRBJ1-2, with 7 bases aligning to TRBD1. CDR1 is SGHVS, CDR2 FQNEAQ, per germline. This CDR3 has 14 residues. The trim removed 5 bases at V and 8 bases at J, leaving 11 bases unmatched. The CDR3 is CASSPEGARRGYTF. The DNA of the CDR3 is TGTGCCAGCAGCCCGGAGGGGGCTAGGCGCGGCTACACCTTC.

This clone was seen only a few times. This specimen includes other DNA sequences encoding the same CDR3. The J gene is TRBJ1-5, the V gene TRBV25-1, with 7 bases fitting TRBD1. J lost 6 bases, V lost 2 bases, and 4 bases had no gene match. The CDR3 runs 14 residues. CDR1 and CDR2 from the germline V gene are MGHDK and SYGVNS. The CDR3 loop reads CASSEPGGSQPQHF. CDR3 bases: TGTGCCAGCAGTGAACCAGGGGGTAGTCAGCCCCAGCATTTT. Drawing the rest from reference TRBV25-1 and TRBJ1-5, the complete variable domain is EADIYQTPRYLVIGTGKKITLECSQTMGHDKMYWYQQDPGMELHLIHYSYGVNSTEKGDLSSESTVSRIRTEHFPLTLESARPSHTSQYLCASSEPGGSQPQHFGDGTRLSIL.

The rearrangement links TRBV9 to TRBJ1-2, with D uncertain. The CDR3 totals 14 residues. Germline V gene lookup returns CDR1 SGDLS and CDR2 YYNGEE. V was trimmed by 4 bases and J by 8 bases, leaving 18 bases between them. CDR3 loop: CASSYVLAQRGYTF. DNA of the CDR3: TGTGCCAGCAGCTACGTTTTAGCCCAGCGGGGCTACACCTTC.

The CDR3 reads CASSAIPGGREKLFF. The CDR3 DNA reads TGTGCCAGCAGTGCCATACCGGGGGGTCGTGAAAAACTGTTTTTT. The chain combines TRBV2 with TRBJ1-4, with D possibly being TRBD1 (5 bases). V dropped 4 bases and J dropped 7 bases, with 16 bases sitting between them. The CDR3 runs 15 residues. Germline assignment: CDR1 SNHLY and CDR2 FYNNEI.

In this sample, this clone turned up a few times. This chain uses TRBV9 with TRBJ2-3, with 11 bases fitting TRBD2. This CDR3 has 18 amino acids. Germline V gives CDR1 SGDLS, CDR2 YYNGEE. The trim removed 4 bases at V and 0 bases at J, leaving 10 bases unmatched. This chain's CDR3 is CASSPSPWTSGSTDTQYF. CDR3 bases: TGTGCCAGCAGCCCAAGCCCCTGGACTAGCGGGAGCACAGATACGCAGTATTTT.

This clone was seen more than once but under ten times. The chain is built from TRBV20-1 and TRBJ1-4; D unclear. The CDR3 consists of 11 residues. The germline V gene has CDR1 DFQATT and CDR2 SNEGSKA (reference sequence). Trimming pared 6 bases from V and 8 bases from J, leaving 10 bases between. The CDR3 coding sequence is TGCAGTGCGCTATCCGGGGAAAAACTGTTTTTT. Translating gives CSALSGEKLFF.

The DNA of the CDR3 is TGTGCCAGCAGCTTGGGACAGTCTAATCAGCCCCAGCATTTT. Its protein product is CASSLGQSNQPQHF. V is TRBV7-9 and J is TRBJ1-5; 7 bases fit TRBD1. Trimming removed 3 bases from V and 4 bases from J; junction bases left unmatched: 3. This CDR3 has 14 residues. Germline CDR1 and CDR2: SEHNR and FQNEAQ (reference sequence).

In this sample, this clone turned up a few times. The genes are TRBV29-1 and TRBJ2-1, with 9 bases matching TRBD1. The trim removed 6 bases at V and 4 bases at J, leaving 7 bases unmatched. CDR3 length equals 14 residues. Germline CDR1 and CDR2: SQVTM and ANQGSEA. Here the CDR3 reads CSVGDRETYNEQFF. Here the CDR3 DNA reads TGCAGCGTGGGGGACAGGGAAACTTACAATGAGCAGTTCTTC.

This clone was picked up a small number of times. J is TRBJ2-7 and V is TRBV7-2; D remains ambiguous. Germline CDR1 and CDR2: SGHTA and FQGNSA. This CDR3 is 14 amino acids long. The V and J ends lost 1 base and 2 bases respectively, with 9 bases between them. The CDR3 bases are TGTGCCAGCAGCTTAGGCGGCAGCCCCTACGAGCAGTACTTC. Translation gives CASSLGGSPYEQYF. The variable domain in full, with the rest retrieved from reference TRBV7-2 and TRBJ2-7, is GAGVSQSPSNKVTEKGKDVELRCDPISGHTALYWYRQSLGQGLEFLIYFQGNSAPDKSGLPSDRFSAERTGGSVSTLTIQRTQQEDSAVYLCASSLGGSPYEQYFGPGTRLTVT.

The chain links TRBV6-6 to TRBJ2-7; possible D gene TRBD2, 5 bases. The CDR3 loop spans 12 amino acids. Trimming took off 6 bases at V and 5 bases at J, with 11 bases between the two ends. Germline CDR1 and CDR2: MNHNY and SVGAGI (reference sequence). The CDR3 spells CASSYFSDEQYF. The CDR3 DNA reads as TGTGCCAGCAGCTATTTTAGCGACGAGCAGTACTTC.

V usage is TRBV7-2 and J usage is TRBJ2-1, with 7 bases that match TRBD2. The CDR3 is made up of 14 amino acids. Germline values: CDR1 SGHTA, CDR2 FQGNSA. J gave up 8 bases and V 4 bases, and 8 bases lay outside the gene matches. The CDR3 region has the DNA TGTGCCAGCAGCTATCTACGGGGGGTGGATGAGCAGTTCTTC. Its protein is CASSYLRGVDEQFF.

The chain employs TRBV5-4 and TRBJ2-3, with TRBD2 matching 11 bases. Germline loops: CDR1 SGHNT, CDR2 YYREEE (reference sequence). There are 16 residues in the CDR3. The trim removed 2 bases at V and 3 bases at J, leaving 5 bases unmatched. The CDR3 loop reads CASSLLAGAGTDTQYF. For the CDR3, the DNA is TGTGCCAGCAGCTTACTAGCGGGAGCGGGGACAGATACGCAGTATTTT.

This clone showed up just a few times. Other nucleotide sequences from this sample produce the same CDR3. The rearrangement joins TRBV7-9 to TRBJ2-3; no definite D call. Germline V lookup: CDR1 SEHNR, CDR2 FQNEAQ (reference sequence). V was pared by 0 bases and J by 4 bases, with 5 bases between. This CDR3 has 13 residues. The CDR3 spells CASSLAGADTQYF. CDR3 DNA: TGTGCCAGCAGCTTAGCGGGTGCAGATACGCAGTATTTT.

The chain links TRBV30 to TRBJ1-2, with a tentative D call TRBD1 (5 bases). Germline V gene data show CDR1 as GTSNPN and CDR2 as SVGIG (reference sequence). The CDR3 length is 13 residues. The V and J ends lost 6 bases and 2 bases respectively, with 13 bases between them. CDR3 DNA sequence: TGTGCCTGCCACGGGACCTACAACTATGGCTACACCTTC. Amino acid sequence: CACHGTYNYGYTF.

This chain uses TRBV4-2 with TRBJ2-7; 9 bases align to TRBD2. Trimming cost V 4 bases and J 4 bases; bases outside gene matches: 8. The germline V gene has CDR1 LGHNA and CDR2 YNFKEQ. This CDR3 is built from 15 residues. The CDR3 is CASSRSSGIGYEQYF. The CDR3 region has the DNA TGTGCCAGCAGCCGATCTAGCGGGATAGGGTACGAGCAGTACTTC.

This chain connects TRBV27 to TRBJ1-1; no clear D. The CDR3 runs to 13 residues. Per the germline V gene, CDR1 is MNHEY and CDR2 is SMNVEV (reference sequence). Trimming removed 6 bases at V and 9 bases at J, with 17 bases between. The CDR3 DNA reads TGTGCCAGCAGCCATGGGAGGGTCCTCCAAGCTTTCTTT. Translating it yields CASSHGRVLQAFF.

The V and J genes are TRBV29-1 and TRBJ2-7; D remains ambiguous. The V end was cut by 4 bases, the J end by 2 bases, with 9 bases between. The CDR3 has 12 residues. In germline, CDR1 is SQVTM, CDR2 ANQGSEA. CDR3 coding DNA: TGCAGCGTTGGGGCGGTTACCTACGAGCAGTACTTC. Translation: CSVGAVTYEQYF.

The chain recombines TRBV4-1 with TRBJ2-7; a possible D gene is TRBD2 (6 bases). The length of the CDR3 is 14 residues. Trimming cost V 3 bases and J 4 bases, with 13 bases left between them. Per germline, CDR1 MGHRA and CDR2 YSYEKL. CDR3 in DNA: TGCGCCAGCAGCCACCCGGGACTGGGGTACGAGCAGTACTTC. It encodes CASSHPGLGYEQYF.